This T cell receptor beta chain is from a study of shared clonotypes between healthy human individuals. Terminally differentiated effector memory CD45RA+ cells were excluded by CCR7 positive selection of CD45RO-negative cells. DNA at approximately 200 ng, 25,000 to 30,000 T cell genomes, went into sorted-subset replicate PCRs. Only in-frame clones appear in the TCRdb table, and some are missing; sequencing was by immunoSEQ multiplex PCR. The repertoire holds roughly 2,000,000 clones, with roughly 95% as singletons. Trimming cost V 7 bases and J 3 bases, with 16 bases left between them. Per the germline V gene, CDR1 is MDHEN and CDR2 is SYDVKM. The CDR3 covers 15 residues.

This TCR was sampled from a man aged 18 to 29 in good health. Some clones in this sample may be carry-over from other donors' samples. The chain uses TRBV28 and TRBJ1-3; D is perhaps TRBD1 (5 bases). Sequenced input: naive CD8+ T cells from PBMCs. The chain's CDR3 is CASKYAEGSGNTIYF. DNA of the CDR3: TGTGCCAGCAAATACGCCGAGGGGAGTGGAAACACCATATATTTT.